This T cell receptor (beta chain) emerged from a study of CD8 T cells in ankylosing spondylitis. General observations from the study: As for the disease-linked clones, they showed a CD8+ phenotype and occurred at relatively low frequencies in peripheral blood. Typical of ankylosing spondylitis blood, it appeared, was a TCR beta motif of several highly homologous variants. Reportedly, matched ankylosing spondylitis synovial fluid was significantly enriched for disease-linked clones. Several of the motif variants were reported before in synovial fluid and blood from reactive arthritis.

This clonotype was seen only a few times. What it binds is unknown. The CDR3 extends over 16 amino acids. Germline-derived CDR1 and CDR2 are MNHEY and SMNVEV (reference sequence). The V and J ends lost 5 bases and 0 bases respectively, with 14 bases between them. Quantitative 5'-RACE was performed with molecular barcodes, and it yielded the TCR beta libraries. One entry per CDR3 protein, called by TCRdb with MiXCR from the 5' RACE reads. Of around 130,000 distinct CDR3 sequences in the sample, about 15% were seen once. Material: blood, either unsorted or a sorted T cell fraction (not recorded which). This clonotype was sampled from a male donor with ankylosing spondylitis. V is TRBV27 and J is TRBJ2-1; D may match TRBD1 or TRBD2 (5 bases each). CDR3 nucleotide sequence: TGTGCCAGCAGTGCCTCGGGACGCAGCTCCTACAATGAGCAGTTCTTC. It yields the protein CASSASGRSSYNEQFF.